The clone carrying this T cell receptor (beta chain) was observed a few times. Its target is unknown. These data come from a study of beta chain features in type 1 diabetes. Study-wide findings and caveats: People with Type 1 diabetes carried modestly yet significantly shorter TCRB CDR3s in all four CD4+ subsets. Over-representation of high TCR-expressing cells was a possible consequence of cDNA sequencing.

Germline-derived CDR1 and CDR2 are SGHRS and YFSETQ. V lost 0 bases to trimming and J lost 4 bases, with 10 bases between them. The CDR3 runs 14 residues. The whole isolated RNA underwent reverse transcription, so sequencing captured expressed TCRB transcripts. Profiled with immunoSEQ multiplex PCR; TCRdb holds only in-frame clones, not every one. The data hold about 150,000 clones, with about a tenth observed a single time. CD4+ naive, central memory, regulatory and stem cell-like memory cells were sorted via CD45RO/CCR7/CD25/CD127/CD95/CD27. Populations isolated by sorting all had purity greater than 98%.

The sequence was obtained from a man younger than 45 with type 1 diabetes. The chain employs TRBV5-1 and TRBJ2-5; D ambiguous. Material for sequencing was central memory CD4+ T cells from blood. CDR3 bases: TGCGCCAGCAGCTTGGAGGCTAGGAGAGAGACCCAGTACTTC. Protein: CASSLEARRETQYF.